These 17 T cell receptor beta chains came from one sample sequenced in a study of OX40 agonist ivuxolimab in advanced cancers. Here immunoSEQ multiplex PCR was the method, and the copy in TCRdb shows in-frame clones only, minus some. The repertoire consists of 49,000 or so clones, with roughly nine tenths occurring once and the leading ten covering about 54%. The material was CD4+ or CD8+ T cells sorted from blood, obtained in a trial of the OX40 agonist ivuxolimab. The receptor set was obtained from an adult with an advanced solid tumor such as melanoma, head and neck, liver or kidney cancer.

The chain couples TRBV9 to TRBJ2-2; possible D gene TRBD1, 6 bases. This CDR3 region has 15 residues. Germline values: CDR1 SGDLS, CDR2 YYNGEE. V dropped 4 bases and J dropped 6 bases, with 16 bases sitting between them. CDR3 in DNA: TGTGCCAGCAGCAAAGCGGTGGGGGCCGCCGGGGAGCTGTTTTTT. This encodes CASSKAVGAAGELFF.

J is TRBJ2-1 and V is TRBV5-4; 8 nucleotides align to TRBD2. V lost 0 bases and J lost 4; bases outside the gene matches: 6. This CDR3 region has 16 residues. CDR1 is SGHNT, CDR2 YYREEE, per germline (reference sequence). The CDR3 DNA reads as TGTGCCAGCAGCTTGGCTATGGCTAGCGGGTACAATGAGCAGTTCTTC. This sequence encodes CASSLAMASGYNEQFF.

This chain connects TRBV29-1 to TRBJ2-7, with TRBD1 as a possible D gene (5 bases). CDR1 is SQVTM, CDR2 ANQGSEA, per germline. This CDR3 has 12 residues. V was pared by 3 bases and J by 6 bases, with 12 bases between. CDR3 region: CSVDREKGEQYF. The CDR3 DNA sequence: TGCAGCGTTGACAGGGAAAAGGGCGAGCAGTACTTC.

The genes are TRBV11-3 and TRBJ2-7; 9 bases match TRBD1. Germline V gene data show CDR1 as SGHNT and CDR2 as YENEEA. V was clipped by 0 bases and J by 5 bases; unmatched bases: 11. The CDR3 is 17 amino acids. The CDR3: CASSLDPYGTGNHEQYF. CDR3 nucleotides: TGTGCCAGCAGCTTAGATCCTTACGGGACAGGGAACCACGAGCAGTACTTC.

The CDR3 bases are TGCGCCAGCAGCCAGGCGGACAGGGCTGAGACCCAGTACTTC. It yields the protein CASSQADRAETQYF. The rearrangement uses TRBV4-1 and TRBJ2-5; 8 nucleotides line up with TRBD1. The V gene's germline CDR1 is MGHRA and CDR2 YSYEKL. The V gene end was trimmed by 3 bases and the J gene end by 5 bases; junction bases not matched to a gene: 5. The CDR3 extends over 14 amino acids.

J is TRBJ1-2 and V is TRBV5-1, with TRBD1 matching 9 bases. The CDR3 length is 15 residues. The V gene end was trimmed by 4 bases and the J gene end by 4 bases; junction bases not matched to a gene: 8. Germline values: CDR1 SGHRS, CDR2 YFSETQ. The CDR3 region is CASSVTGGQGYGYTF. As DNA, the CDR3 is TGCGCCAGCAGCGTAACAGGGGGCCAGGGCTATGGCTACACCTTC.

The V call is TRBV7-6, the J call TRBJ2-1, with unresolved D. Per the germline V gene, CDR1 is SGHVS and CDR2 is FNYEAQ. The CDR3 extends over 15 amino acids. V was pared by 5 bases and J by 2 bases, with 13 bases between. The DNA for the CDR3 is TGTGCCAGCAGCCCGGTGGGCCCTCCCTACAATGAGCAGTTCTTC. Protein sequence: CASSPVGPPYNEQFF.

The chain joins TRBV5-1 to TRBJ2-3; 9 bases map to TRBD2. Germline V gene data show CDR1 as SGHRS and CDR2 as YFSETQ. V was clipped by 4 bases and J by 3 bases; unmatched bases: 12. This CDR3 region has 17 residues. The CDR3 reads CASSPQPSGEGTDTQYF. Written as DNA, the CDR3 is TGCGCCAGCAGCCCCCAACCTAGCGGGGAGGGGACAGATACGCAGTATTTT.

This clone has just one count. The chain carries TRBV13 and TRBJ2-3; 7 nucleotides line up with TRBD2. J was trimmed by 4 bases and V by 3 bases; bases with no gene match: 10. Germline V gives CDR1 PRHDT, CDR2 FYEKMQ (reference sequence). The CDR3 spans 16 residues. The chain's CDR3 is CASSLEGGSGADTQYF. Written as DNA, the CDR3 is TGTGCCAGCAGCTTGGAAGGCGGGAGTGGCGCAGATACGCAGTATTTT.

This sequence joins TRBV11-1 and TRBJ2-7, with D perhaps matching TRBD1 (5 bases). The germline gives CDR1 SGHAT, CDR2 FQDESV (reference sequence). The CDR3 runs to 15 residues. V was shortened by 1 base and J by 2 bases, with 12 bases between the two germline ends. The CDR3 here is CASSLGIGHTYEQYF. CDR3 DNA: TGTGCCAGCAGCTTAGGGATTGGACATACCTACGAGCAGTACTTC.

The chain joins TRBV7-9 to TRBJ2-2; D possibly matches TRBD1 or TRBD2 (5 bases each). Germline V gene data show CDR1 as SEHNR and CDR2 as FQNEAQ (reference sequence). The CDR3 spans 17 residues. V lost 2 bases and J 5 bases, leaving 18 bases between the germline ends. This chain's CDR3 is CASSLPEGTSLTGELFF. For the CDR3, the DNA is TGTGCCAGCAGCTTACCCGAGGGGACCAGCCTAACCGGGGAGCTGTTTTTT.

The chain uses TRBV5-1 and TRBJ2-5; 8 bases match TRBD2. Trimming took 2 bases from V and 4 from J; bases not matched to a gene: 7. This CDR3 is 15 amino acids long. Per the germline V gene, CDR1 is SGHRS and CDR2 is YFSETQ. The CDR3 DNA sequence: TGCGCCAGCAGCTTAGCGGGAGCTGTTCGAGAGACCCAGTACTTC. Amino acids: CASSLAGAVRETQYF.

The CDR3: CSVLGLAGGRETQYF. For the CDR3, the DNA is TGCAGCGTTCTAGGACTAGCGGGAGGGAGGGAGACCCAGTACTTC. V and J are TRBV29-1 and TRBJ2-5; 15 bases match TRBD2. CDR3 length: 15 residues. Germline lookup yields CDR1 SQVTM and CDR2 ANQGSEA. V was clipped by 5 bases and J by 5 bases; unmatched bases: 6.

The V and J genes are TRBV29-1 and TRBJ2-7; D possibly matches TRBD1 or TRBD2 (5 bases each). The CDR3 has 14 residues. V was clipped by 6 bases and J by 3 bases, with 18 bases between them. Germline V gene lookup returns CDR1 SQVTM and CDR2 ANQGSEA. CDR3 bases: TGCAGCGTCGGCACCCGGGGCCTCCTCTACGAGCAGTACTTC. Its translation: CSVGTRGLLYEQYF.

The CDR3 region has the DNA TGTGCCAGCAGCTCGGCACAGACCTACGAGCAGTACTTC. Translation: CASSSAQTYEQYF. This chain connects TRBV28 to TRBJ2-7; D gene ambiguous. The CDR3 is 13 amino acids. The V gene's germline CDR1 is MDHEN and CDR2 SYDVKM. V gave up 6 bases and J gave up 2 bases, with 11 bases separating them.

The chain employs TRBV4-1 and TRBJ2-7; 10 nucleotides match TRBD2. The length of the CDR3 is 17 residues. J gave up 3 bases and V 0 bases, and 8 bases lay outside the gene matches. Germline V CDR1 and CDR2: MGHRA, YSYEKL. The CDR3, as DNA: TGCGCCAGCAGCCAAGATCCTCAGGCTAGCGGGAGCTACGAGCAGTACTTC. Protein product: CASSQDPQASGSYEQYF.

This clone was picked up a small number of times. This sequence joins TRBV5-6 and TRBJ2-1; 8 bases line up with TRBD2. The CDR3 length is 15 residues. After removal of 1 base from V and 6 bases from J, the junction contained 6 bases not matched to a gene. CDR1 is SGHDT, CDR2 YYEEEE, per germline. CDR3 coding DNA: TGTGCCAGCAGCTTGTTTAGCGGGGTGGGCAATGAGCAGTTCTTC. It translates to CASSLFSGVGNEQFF.